The clone carrying this TCR beta chain was found a few times. Antigen: not known. The CDR3 extends over 15 amino acids. V was pared by 3 bases and J by 4 bases, with 6 bases of the junction left unmatched. Per the germline V gene, CDR1 is SEHNR and CDR2 is FQNEAQ (reference sequence). The second PCR ran roughly 7 to 12 cycles with a sample-barcoded 5' primer and J-beta primers. Each CDR3 protein gets one entry after TCRdb re-called the 5' RACE reads with MiXCR. The table records 700,000 to 850,000 distinct CDR3 sequences, roughly 40% of them present only once. Caucasian, healthy and from Russia, the donors were aged between roughly 6 and 95. Isolation per sample recovered at least 7 million PBMCs. The record originates from a study of blood T cells in healthy people across ages. The study's findings and limits: As age increased, TCR beta diversity per million T cells fell in a roughly linear fashion.

The chain carries TRBV7-9 and TRBJ2-1; 7 bases fit TRBD1. The source material was blood. The sequence derives from a young man in good health. The CDR3 DNA reads as TGTGCCAGCAGCTTGGGGGACAGCCTATACAATGAGCAGTTCTTC. It specifies CASSLGDSLYNEQFF. Together with reference TRBV7-9 and TRBJ2-1, the CDR3 gives the full variable domain: DTGVSQNPRHKITKRGQNVTFRCDPISEHNRLYWYRQTLGQGPEFLTYFQNEAQLEKSRLLSDRFSAERPKGSFSTLEIQRTEQGDSAMYLCASSLGDSLYNEQFFGPGTRLTVL.